The rows below give T cell receptor beta chains drawn from one sample of a study of shared clonotypes between healthy human individuals. TCRdb keeps only in-frame clones here, not all; method: immunoSEQ multiplex PCR. The sample shows some 690,000 clones, about nine tenths of them seen only once. Sequencing was done on a sample of memory CD8+ T cells from PBMCs. All receptors derive from a man younger than 30 in good health. Some clones in this sample may be carry-over from other donors' samples. Each CDR3 is given with its conserved first and last residue. Fields, in order: V gene, D gene, clone size, J gene, CDR3 protein, CDR3 DNA. A D gene is named only where the DNA matches it firmly. Clone sizes are given selectively: once, few, many, or a class where the clone is expanded.

>TRBV12-5|.|once|TRBJ2-3
CASGLGQGNTDTQYF
TGTGCTAGTGGTTTGGGGCAGGGAAACACAGATACGCAGTATTTT
>TRBV5-4|.|.|TRBJ1-4
CASSQEEGPGGEKLFF
TGTGCCAGCAGCCAAGAGGAGGGACCTGGAGGTGAAAAACTGTTTTTT
>TRBV7-6|TRBD1|.|TRBJ2-1
CASSPQGAVSSYNEQFF
TGTGCCAGCAGCCCCCAGGGGGCGGTCAGCTCCTACAATGAGCAGTTCTTC
>TRBV11-2|.|.|TRBJ2-7
CASSTRQSSYEQYF
TGTGCCAGCAGCACTCGACAGAGCTCCTACGAGCAGTACTTC
>TRBV7-9|TRBD2|.|TRBJ2-2
CASSPNIAGVTGELFF
TGTGCCAGCAGCCCCAACATAGCGGGAGTCACCGGGGAGCTGTTTTTT
>TRBV28|.|once|TRBJ1-1
CASSLSTGMNTEAFF
TGTGCCAGCAGTTTAAGCACAGGCATGAACACTGAAGCTTTCTTT
>TRBV13|.|.|TRBJ2-2
CASSSGAGELFF
TGTGCCAGCAGCTCCGGTGCCGGGGAGCTGTTTTTT
>TRBV27|TRBD1|.|TRBJ2-4
CASSYRDSRNIQYF
TGTGCCAGCAGTTATAGGGACAGTAGGAACATTCAGTACTTC
>TRBV28|.|.|TRBJ1-5
CASSLNSGGAGSQPQHF
TGTGCCAGCAGTTTAAATTCTGGGGGGGCTGGTAGTCAGCCCCAGCATTTT
>TRBV19|.|.|TRBJ2-1
CATTDTIHNEQFF
TGTGCCACCACCGACACGATTCACAATGAGCAGTTCTTC
>TRBV12-5|TRBD1|.|TRBJ2-7
CASAKHLPTGQGAYEQYF
TGTGCTAGTGCCAAACACCTCCCCACGGGACAGGGGGCCTACGAGCAGTACTTC
>TRBV27|.|.|TRBJ2-7
CASTWGTEQYF
TGTGCCAGCACCTGGGGGACCGAGCAGTACTTC
>TRBV7-8|TRBD1|.|TRBJ2-7
CASSIYRGSSYEQYF
TGTGCCAGCAGCATCTACAGGGGGAGCTCCTACGAGCAGTACTTC
>TRBV5-8|TRBD2|.|TRBJ2-1
CASSLSGTSFGEQFF
TGTGCCAGCAGTTTGTCAGGGACTAGTTTCGGTGAGCAGTTCTTC
>TRBV7-9|TRBD1|.|TRBJ2-7
CASSFRETGDEQYF
TGTGCCAGCAGCTTTAGGGAGACAGGGGACGAGCAGTACTTC
>TRBV27|.|once|TRBJ2-2
CASSPERAGELFF
TGTGCCAGCAGTCCCGAGCGAGCCGGGGAGCTGTTTTTT
>TRBV7-9|.|.|TRBJ2-7
CASSSSGLSSSYEQYF
TGTGCCAGCAGCTCGAGTGGCCTATCAAGCTCCTACGAGCAGTACTTC
>TRBV4-3|.|.|TRBJ2-1
CASSQDAKLSSYNEQFF
TGCGCCAGCAGCCAAGATGCGAAACTGAGCTCCTACAATGAGCAGTTCTTC
>TRBV6-1|.|.|TRBJ1-3
CASSGTGYGNTIYF
TGTGCCAGCAGTGGAACAGGATATGGAAACACCATATATTTT
>TRBV9|.|.|TRBJ1-2
CASRPQTGSGYTF
TGTGCCAGCAGACCCCAGACAGGCAGTGGCTACACCTTC
>TRBV30|.|.|TRBJ1-2
CAWSVQNNYGYTF
TGTGCCTGGAGTGTACAAAACAACTATGGCTACACCTTC